These T cell receptor beta chains were read from a single sample in a study of blood T cell repertoires in COVID-19. The method was immunoSEQ multiplex PCR; TCRdb's version includes in-frame clones alone and lacks a portion of them. The sample consists of hundreds of thousands of clones, 80% to 90% of them appearing once. The specimen sequenced was peripheral blood. All receptors derive from a man between 18 and 29 years old with COVID-19, enrolled during active disease. CDR3s include the opening cysteine and the closing phenylalanine or tryptophan. D genes are given only for firm matches. The size field is filled for only some rows; it gives once, few, many or a size class.

j_gene,v_gene,abundance,d_gene,CDR3aa,CDR3nt
TRBJ2-5,TRBV20-1,NA,TRBD2,CSASSVAGGGQETQYF,TGCAGTGCTAGTTCCGTAGCGGGAGGGGGTCAAGAGACCCAGTACTTC
TRBJ2-7,TRBV29-1,NA,NA,CSVEVVALQTPYEQYF,TGCAGCGTTGAAGTCGTGGCCCTGCAAACCCCCTACGAGCAGTACTTC
TRBJ1-2,TRBV5-1,NA,NA,CASSLEGQTGYTF,TGCGCCAGCAGCTTGGAGGGGCAGACTGGCTACACCTTC
TRBJ2-7,TRBV27,NA,TRBD2,CASSLAPSGGVYEQYF,TGTGCCAGCAGCCTCGCCCCTAGCGGGGGGGTCTACGAGCAGTACTTC
TRBJ1-5,TRBV6-1,NA,NA,CASSESGFYQPQHF,TGTGCCAGCAGTGAGTCAGGGTTCTATCAGCCCCAGCATTTT
TRBJ1-2,TRBV19,NA,NA,CASSRANYGYTF,TGTGCCAGTAGTCGGGCTAACTATGGCTACACCTTC
TRBJ1-2,TRBV3-1/TRBV3-2,NA,NA,CASSQADSSGYTF,TGTGCCAGCAGCCAAGCCGACAGTTCCGGCTACACCTTC
TRBJ2-1,TRBV2,NA,TRBD1,CATRGGRRGLHNEQFF,TGTGCCACACGAGGAGGCCGAAGGGGGCTGCACAATGAGCAGTTCTTC
TRBJ1-5,TRBV27,NA,TRBD1,CASSKQGAGQPQHF,TGTGCCAGCAGTAAGCAGGGGGCAGGGCAGCCCCAGCATTTT
TRBJ2-5,TRBV18,NA,NA,CASSPRGETQYF,TGTGCCAGCTCACCGAGAGGGGAGACCCAGTACTTC
TRBJ2-5,TRBV4-2,NA,NA,CASSQAGETGQATQYF,TGTGCCAGCAGCCAAGCGGGCGAAACAGGGCAAGCGACCCAGTACTTC
TRBJ2-2,TRBV7-9,NA,NA,CASSTGLGVTGELFF,TGTGCCAGCAGCACCGGGTTAGGTGTTACCGGGGAGCTGTTTTTT
TRBJ2-3,TRBV3-1/TRBV3-2,NA,NA,CASSQSSNTQYF,TGTGCCAGCAGCCAAAGCTCAAATACGCAGTATTTT
TRBJ2-7,TRBV15,NA,NA,CATSREDSYEQYF,TGTGCCACCAGCAGAGAAGACAGCTACGAGCAGTACTTC
TRBJ2-7,TRBV7-9,NA,TRBD1,CASSLDRGKYF,TGTGCCAGCAGCTTGGACAGGGGAAAGTACTTC
TRBJ2-7,TRBV5-1,NA,NA,CASSPGGTGTYEQYF,TGCGCCAGCAGCCCGGGGGGGACAGGGACCTACGAGCAGTACTTC
TRBJ2-2,TRBV24-1,NA,NA,CATSAPPTGELFF,TGTGCCACCAGTGCCCCCCCGACCGGGGAGCTGTTTTTT
TRBJ2-7,TRBV5-4,once,TRBD1,CASSLDVDRAIYEQYF,TGTGCCAGCAGCTTGGACGTGGACAGGGCGATCTACGAGCAGTACTTC
TRBJ1-6,TRBV10-2,NA,NA,CATAQGFSSYNSPLHF,TGCGCCACCGCACAGGGTTTTAGCTCCTATAATTCACCCCTCCACTTT
TRBJ2-2,TRBV7-8,NA,TRBD1,CASSPRTGGTGELFF,TGTGCCAGCAGCCCCAGGACAGGGGGCACCGGGGAGCTGTTTTTT
TRBJ2-1,TRBV7-8,NA,NA,CASSLGPKGGEQFF,TGTGCCAGCAGCTTAGGACCAAAAGGGGGTGAGCAGTTCTTC
TRBJ2-7,TRBV4-1,NA,NA,CASSQEGTGGHEQYF,TGCGCCAGCAGCCAAGAGGGTACGGGGGGCCACGAGCAGTACTTC
TRBJ1-1,TRBV18,few,NA,CASSPAAKNTEAFF,TGTGCCAGCTCACCTGCTGCGAAGAACACTGAAGCTTTCTTT
TRBJ1-1,TRBV5-1,NA,NA,CASSLARTYVTEAFF,TGCGCCAGCAGCTTGGCCCGGACATATGTCACTGAAGCTTTCTTT
TRBJ2-3,TRBV5-8,NA,NA,CASSLALGPTQYF,TGTGCCAGCAGCTTGGCCCTGGGCCCAACGCAGTATTTT
TRBJ1-2,TRBV27,NA,NA,CASSSLTGREGYTF,TGTGCCAGCAGTTCCCTGACGGGGAGGGAAGGCTACACCTTC
TRBJ1-5,TRBV12-3/TRBV12-4,NA,NA,CASSYQGGFQHF,TGTGCCAGCAGTTATCAGGGAGGTTTCCAGCATTTT
TRBJ1-5,TRBV6-5,once,NA,CASVEGQINQPQHF,TGTGCCAGCGTAGAGGGTCAGATCAATCAGCCCCAGCATTTT
TRBJ2-7,TRBV7-3,NA,NA,CASSPTAGNEQYF,TGTGCCAGCAGCCCCACTGCGGGGAACGAGCAGTACTTC
TRBJ2-2,TRBV19,NA,TRBD2,CASSTRGDGELFF,TGTGCCAGTAGTACGCGGGGGGACGGGGAGCTGTTTTTT
TRBJ2-5,TRBV7-9,NA,NA,CASSLRGGGVSETQYF,TGTGCCAGCAGCTTAAGAGGGGGTGGTGTATCAGAGACCCAGTACTTC
TRBJ2-1,TRBV5-1,NA,TRBD2,CASSLESAGDEQFF,TGCGCCAGCAGCTTGGAATCCGCGGGGGATGAGCAGTTCTTC
TRBJ2-7,TRBV2,NA,NA,CASSVQNYEQYF,TGTGCCAGCAGTGTTCAGAACTACGAGCAGTACTTC
TRBJ1-4,TRBV10-2,NA,NA,CASQGLEEKLFF,TGCGCCAGTCAGGGACTTGAGGAAAAACTGTTTTTT
TRBJ2-3,TRBV11-3,NA,NA,CASSFIQMYSTDTQYF,TGTGCCAGCAGCTTTATTCAGATGTATAGCACAGATACGCAGTATTTT
TRBJ2-7,TRBV5-5,NA,TRBD2,CASSSGSSGGSYEQYF,TGTGCCAGCAGCTCCGGGAGTAGCGGGGGATCCTACGAGCAGTACTTC
TRBJ2-7,TRBV12-5,NA,NA,CASARQGGTYEQYF,TGTGCTAGTGCCCGACAGGGAGGCACCTACGAGCAGTACTTC
TRBJ2-3,TRBV20-1,NA,NA,CSASLRTLGSGGDTQYF,TGCAGTGCTAGTTTAAGAACGTTGGGTAGCGGAGGAGATACGCAGTATTTT
TRBJ1-1,TRBV7-9,NA,NA,CASSPRGNTEAFF,TGTGCCAGCAGCCCCAGGGGGAACACTGAAGCTTTCTTT
TRBJ2-3,TRBV6-4,NA,TRBD2,CASSGNGGDADTQYF,TGTGCCAGCAGTGGGAACGGGGGGGATGCAGATACGCAGTATTTT
TRBJ2-1,TRBV29-1,NA,TRBD1,CSGGQGRYEQFF,TGCAGCGGAGGACAGGGCAGGTATGAGCAGTTCTTC
TRBJ2-5,TRBV19,NA,TRBD2,CASSIRLAGQETQYF,TGTGCCAGTAGTATAAGGCTAGCGGGACAAGAGACCCAGTACTTC
TRBJ2-7,TRBV12-3/TRBV12-4,NA,NA,CASSTEFHEQYF,TGTGCCAGCAGTACGGAGTTCCACGAGCAGTACTTC
TRBJ1-2,TRBV5-1,NA,NA,CASSLPGRVGGYTF,TGCGCCAGCAGCTTGCCGGGCAGGGTCGGTGGCTACACCTTC
TRBJ1-1,TRBV18,NA,NA,CASSSTGNTEAFF,TGTGCCAGCTCATCTACAGGGAACACTGAAGCTTTCTTT
TRBJ2-3,TRBV24-1,NA,NA,CATSEWSDSKTQYF,TGTGCCACCAGTGAATGGAGTGACAGTAAAACGCAGTATTTT